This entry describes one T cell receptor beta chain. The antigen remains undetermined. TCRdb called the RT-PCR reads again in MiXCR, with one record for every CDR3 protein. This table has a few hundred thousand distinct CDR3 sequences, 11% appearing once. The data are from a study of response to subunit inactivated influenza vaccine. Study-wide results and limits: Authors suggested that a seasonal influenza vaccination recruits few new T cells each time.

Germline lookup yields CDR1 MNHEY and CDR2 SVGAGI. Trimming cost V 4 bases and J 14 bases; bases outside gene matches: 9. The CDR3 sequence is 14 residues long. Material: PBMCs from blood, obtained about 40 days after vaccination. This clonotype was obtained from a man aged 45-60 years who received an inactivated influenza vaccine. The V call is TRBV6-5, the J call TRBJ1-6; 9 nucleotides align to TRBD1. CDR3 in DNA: TGTGCCAGCAGTTGGGACAGGGCCACCAGGGCCCTCCACTTT. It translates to CASSWDRATRALHF.